This TCR beta chain was captured by sequencing in a study of T-cell memory formation after mild COVID-19. In the study overall: Most TCR clusters belonged to a single donor.

MiXCR was run by TCRdb on the 5' RACE reads, yielding one entry per CDR3 protein. The sample carries roughly 170,000 distinct CDR3 sequences, approximately 17% recorded once. Germline V CDR1 and CDR2: SNHLY, FYNNEI. V was trimmed by 1 base and J by 7 bases, leaving 5 bases between them. The CDR3 totals 12 residues. Study-wide results and caveats: Clones contracting across day 15 to 85 had a balanced CD4/CD8 profile; later expanding clones leaned CD4+. Some SARS-CoV-2-responding clones were already detected in memory before infection.

This clonotype has a count of ten or more. Its antigen is not identified. The V call is TRBV2, the J call TRBJ2-1; no clear D. The receptor comes from a man aged 18 to 29 who had mild COVID-19 (a few samples of this study predate the infection). Cell type and time point are not known. The sample consisted of PBMCs or a T cell subset sorted from them (not recorded which). CDR3 protein: CASSEDANEQFF. In nucleotides, the CDR3 is TGTGCCAGCAGTGAAGACGCTAATGAGCAGTTCTTC.